The clone carrying this TCR beta chain came up once. The TCR beta CDR3 regions underwent amplification using RNA transcripts as the source. When the TCR CDR3 underwent first-round RT-PCR, the HTBI primer set was used. TCRdb recomputed calls from the multiplex PCR reads with MiXCR, one row per CDR3 protein. Among around 300,000 distinct CDR3 sequences listed, around 13% were seen once. Uncontrolled infection, other autoimmune disease, pregnancy or lactation excluded patients. From germline, CDR1 is SGDLS and CDR2 YYNGEE. Unmatched junction bases numbered 6, after V lost 2 bases and J lost 8 bases. The CDR3 spans 15 residues. These data originate in a study of T cells in Graves' hyperthyroidism and ophthalmopathy.

This TCR came from a woman aged 25-40 years with Graves' hyperthyroidism. Source material: blood. This chain links TRBV9 with TRBJ2-1; 11 bases are shared with TRBD2. This chain's CDR3 is CASSVTSGRIDEQFF. The CDR3 DNA reads TGTGCCAGCAGCGTTACTAGCGGGAGAATAGATGAGCAGTTCTTC.